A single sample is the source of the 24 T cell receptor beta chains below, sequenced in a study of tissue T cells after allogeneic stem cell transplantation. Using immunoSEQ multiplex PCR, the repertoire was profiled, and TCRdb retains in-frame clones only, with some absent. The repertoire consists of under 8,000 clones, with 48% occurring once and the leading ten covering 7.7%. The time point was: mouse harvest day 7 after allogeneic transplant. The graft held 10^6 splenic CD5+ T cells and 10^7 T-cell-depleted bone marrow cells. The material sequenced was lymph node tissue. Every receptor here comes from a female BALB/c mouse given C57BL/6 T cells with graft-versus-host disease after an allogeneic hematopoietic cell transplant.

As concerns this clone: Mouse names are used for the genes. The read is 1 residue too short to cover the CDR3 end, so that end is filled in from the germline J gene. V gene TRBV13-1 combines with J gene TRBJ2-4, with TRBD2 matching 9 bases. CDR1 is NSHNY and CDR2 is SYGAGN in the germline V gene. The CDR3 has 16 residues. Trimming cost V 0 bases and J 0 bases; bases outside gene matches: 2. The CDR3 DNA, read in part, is TGTGCCAGCAGTGATGCTGGGGGGGTTAGTCAAAACACCTTGTAC. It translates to CASSDAGGVSQNTLY. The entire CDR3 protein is CASSDAGGVSQNTLYF.

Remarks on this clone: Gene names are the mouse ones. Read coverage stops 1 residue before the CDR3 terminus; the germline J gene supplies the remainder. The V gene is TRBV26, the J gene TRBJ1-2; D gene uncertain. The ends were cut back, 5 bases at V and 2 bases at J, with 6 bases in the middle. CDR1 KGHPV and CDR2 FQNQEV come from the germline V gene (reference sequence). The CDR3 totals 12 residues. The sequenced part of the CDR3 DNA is TGTGCCAGCAGTTACACTAACTCCGACTACACC. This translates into CASSYTNSDYT. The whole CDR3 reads CASSYTNSDYTF.

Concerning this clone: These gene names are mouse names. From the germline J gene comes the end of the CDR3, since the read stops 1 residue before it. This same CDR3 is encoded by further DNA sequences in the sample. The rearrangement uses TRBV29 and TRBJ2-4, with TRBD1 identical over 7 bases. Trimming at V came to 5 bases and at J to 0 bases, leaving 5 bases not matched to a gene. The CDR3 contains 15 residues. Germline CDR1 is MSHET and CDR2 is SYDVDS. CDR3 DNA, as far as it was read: TGTGCTAGCAGTCTCACAGGGGCTAGTCAAAACACCTTGTAC. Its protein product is CASSLTGASQNTLY. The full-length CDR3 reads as CASSLTGASQNTLYF.

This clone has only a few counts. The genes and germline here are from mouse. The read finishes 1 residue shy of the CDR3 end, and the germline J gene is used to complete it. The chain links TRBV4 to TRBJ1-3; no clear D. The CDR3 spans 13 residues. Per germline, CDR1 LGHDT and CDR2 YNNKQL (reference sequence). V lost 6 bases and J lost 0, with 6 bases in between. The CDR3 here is CASRDVSGNTLYF. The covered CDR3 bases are TGTGCCAGCAGGGACGTTTCTGGAAATACGCTCTAT.

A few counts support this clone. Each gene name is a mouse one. CDR3 bases read: TGTGCCAGCAGCTCTGACTGGGGGGGCTATGCTGAGCAGTTC. Protein: CASSSDWGGYAEQF. The entire CDR3 sequence reads CASSSDWGGYAEQFF. This sequence joins TRBV4 and TRBJ2-1; 11 bases are a match to TRBD2. The DNA ends 1 residue before the CDR3 does, and the rest of the CDR3 is filled in from the germline J gene. The junction had 2 bases not matched to a gene; V was cut back by 4 bases and J by 3 bases. Per the germline V gene, CDR1 is LGHDT and CDR2 is YNNKQL (reference sequence). The CDR3 runs to 15 residues. Combining the CDR3 with reference TRBV4 and TRBJ2-1 gives the whole variable domain ETAVFQTPNYHVTQVGNEVSFNCKQTLGHDTMYWYKQDSKKLLKIMFSYNNKQLIVNETVPRRFSPQSSDKAHLNLRIKSVEPEDSAVYLCASSSDWGGYAEQFFGPGTRLTVL.

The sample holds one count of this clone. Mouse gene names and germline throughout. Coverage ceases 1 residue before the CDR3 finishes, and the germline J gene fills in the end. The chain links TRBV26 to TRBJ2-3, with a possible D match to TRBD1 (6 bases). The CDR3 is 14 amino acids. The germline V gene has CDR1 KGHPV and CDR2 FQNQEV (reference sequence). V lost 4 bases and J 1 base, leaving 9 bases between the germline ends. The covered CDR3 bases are TGTGCCAGCAGTCAACAGGGAGGTGCAGAAACGCTGTAT. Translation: CASSQQGGAETLY. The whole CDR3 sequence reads CASSQQGGAETLYF.

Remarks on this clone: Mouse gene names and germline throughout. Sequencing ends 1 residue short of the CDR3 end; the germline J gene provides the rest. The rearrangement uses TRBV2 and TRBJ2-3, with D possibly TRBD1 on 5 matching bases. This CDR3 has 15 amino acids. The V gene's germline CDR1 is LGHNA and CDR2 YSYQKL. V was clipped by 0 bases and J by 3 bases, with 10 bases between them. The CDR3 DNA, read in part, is TGTGCCAGCAGCCAAGAGTCAGGGAGGGCAGAAACGCTGTAT. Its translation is CASSQESGRAETLY. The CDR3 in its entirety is CASSQESGRAETLYF.

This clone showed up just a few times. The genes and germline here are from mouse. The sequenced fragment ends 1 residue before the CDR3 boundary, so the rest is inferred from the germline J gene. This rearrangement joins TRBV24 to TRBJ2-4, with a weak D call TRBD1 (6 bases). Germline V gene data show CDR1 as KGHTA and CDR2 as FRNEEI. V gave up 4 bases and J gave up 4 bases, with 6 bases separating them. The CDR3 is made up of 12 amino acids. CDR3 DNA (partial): TGTGCCAGCAGTCGACAGGAAAACACCTTGTAC. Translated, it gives CASSRQENTLY. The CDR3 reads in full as CASSRQENTLYF.

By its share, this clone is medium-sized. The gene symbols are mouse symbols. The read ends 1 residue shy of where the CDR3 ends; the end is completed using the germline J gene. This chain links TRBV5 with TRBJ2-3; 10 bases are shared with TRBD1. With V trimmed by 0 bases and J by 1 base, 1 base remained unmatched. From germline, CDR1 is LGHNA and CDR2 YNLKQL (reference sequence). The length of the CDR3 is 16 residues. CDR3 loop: CASSQEGTGGAETLYF. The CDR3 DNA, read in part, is TGTGCCAGCAGCCAAGAAGGGACAGGGGGTGCAGAAACGCTGTAT.

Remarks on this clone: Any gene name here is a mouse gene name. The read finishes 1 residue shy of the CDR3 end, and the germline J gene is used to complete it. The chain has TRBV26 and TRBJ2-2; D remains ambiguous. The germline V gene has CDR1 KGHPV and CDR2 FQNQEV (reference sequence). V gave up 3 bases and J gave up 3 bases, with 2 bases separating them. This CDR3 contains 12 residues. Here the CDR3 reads CASSLDTGQLYF. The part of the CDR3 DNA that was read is TGTGCCAGCAGTCTTGACACCGGGCAGCTCTAC.

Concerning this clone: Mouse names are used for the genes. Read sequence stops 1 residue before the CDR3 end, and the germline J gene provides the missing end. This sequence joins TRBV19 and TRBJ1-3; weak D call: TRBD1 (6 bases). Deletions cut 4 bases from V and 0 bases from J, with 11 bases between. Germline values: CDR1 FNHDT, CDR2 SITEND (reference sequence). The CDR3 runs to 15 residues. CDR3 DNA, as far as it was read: TGTGCCAGCAGTCCGGGACATTTTTCTGGAAATACGCTCTAT. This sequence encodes CASSPGHFSGNTLY. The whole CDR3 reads CASSPGHFSGNTLYF.

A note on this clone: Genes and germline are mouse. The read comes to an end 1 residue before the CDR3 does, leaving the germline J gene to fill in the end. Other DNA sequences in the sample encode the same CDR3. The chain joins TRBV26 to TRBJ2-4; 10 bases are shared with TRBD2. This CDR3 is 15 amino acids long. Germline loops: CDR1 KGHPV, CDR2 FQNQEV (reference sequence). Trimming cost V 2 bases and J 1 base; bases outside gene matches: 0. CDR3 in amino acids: CASSLDWGGQNTLYF. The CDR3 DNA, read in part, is TGTGCCAGCAGTCTGGACTGGGGGGGTCAAAACACCTTGTAC.

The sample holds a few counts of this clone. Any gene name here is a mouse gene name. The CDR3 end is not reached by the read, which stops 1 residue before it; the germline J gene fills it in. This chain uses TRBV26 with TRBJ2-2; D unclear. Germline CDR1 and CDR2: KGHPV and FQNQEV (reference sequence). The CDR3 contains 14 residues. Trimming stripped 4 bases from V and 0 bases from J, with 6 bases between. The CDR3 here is CASSPTTNTGQLYF. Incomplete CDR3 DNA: TGTGCCAGCAGTCCGACAACAAACACCGGGCAGCTCTAC.

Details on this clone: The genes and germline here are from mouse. The part of the CDR3 DNA that was read is TGTGCCAGCTCTCTCTCCTCGGAACAGTAC. Translation: CASSLSSEQY. The full-length CDR3 reads as CASSLSSEQYF. The chain recombines TRBV12-2 with TRBJ2-7; D unresolved. The CDR3 end is not reached by the read, which stops 1 residue before it; the germline J gene fills it in. This CDR3 contains 11 residues. V lost 0 bases and J lost 7, with 6 bases in between. CDR1 SGHLS and CDR2 HYDKME come from the germline V gene.

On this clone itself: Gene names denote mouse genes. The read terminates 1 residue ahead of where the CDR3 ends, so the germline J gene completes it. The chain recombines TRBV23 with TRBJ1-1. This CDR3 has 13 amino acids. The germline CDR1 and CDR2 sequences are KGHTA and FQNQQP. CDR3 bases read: TGCTCCAGCAGTCAAGACGGTAACACAGAAGTCTTC. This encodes CSSSQDGNTEVF. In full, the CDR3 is CSSSQDGNTEVFF.

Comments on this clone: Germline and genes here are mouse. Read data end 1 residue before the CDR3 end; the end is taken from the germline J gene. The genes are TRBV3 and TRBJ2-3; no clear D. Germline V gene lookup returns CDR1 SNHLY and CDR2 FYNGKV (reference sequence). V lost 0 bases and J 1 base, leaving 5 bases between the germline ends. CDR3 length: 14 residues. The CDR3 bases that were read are TGTGCCAGCAGCTTAGCGCTGGGTGCAGAAACGCTGTAT. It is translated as CASSLALGAETLY. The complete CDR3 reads CASSLALGAETLYF.

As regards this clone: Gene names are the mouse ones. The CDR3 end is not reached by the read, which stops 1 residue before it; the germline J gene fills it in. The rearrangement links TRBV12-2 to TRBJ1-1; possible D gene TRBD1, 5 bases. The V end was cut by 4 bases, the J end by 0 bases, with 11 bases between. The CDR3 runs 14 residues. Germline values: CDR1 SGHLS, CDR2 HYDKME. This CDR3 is CASSSTGANTEVFF. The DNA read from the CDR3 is TGTGCCAGCTCCTCCACAGGAGCAAACACAGAAGTCTTC. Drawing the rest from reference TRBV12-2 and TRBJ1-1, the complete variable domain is NSGVVQSPRYIIKGKGERSILKCIPISGHLSVAWYQQTQGQELKFFIQHYDKMERDKGNLPSRFSVQQFDDYHSEMNMSALELEDSAVYFCASSSTGANTEVFFGKGTRLTVV.

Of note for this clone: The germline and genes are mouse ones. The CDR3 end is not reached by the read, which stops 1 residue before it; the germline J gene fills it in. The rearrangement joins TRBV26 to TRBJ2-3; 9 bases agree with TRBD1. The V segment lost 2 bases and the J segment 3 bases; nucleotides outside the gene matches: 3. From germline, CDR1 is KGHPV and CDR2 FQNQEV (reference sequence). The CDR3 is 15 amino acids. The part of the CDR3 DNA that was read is TGTGCCAGCAGTCTGATCACAGGGGGCGCAGAAACGCTGTAT. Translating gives CASSLITGGAETLY. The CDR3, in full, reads CASSLITGGAETLYF.

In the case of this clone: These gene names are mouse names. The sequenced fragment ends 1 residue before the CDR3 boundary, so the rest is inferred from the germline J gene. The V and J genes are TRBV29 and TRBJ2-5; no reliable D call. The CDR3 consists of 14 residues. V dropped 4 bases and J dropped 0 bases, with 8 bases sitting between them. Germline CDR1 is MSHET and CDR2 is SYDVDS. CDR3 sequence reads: CASSSGFNQDTQYF. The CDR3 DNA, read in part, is TGTGCTAGCAGTTCGGGGTTTAACCAAGACACCCAGTAC. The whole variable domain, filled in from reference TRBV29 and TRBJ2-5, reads DMKVTQMPRYLIKRMGENVLLECGQDMSHETMYWYRQDPGLGLQLIYISYDVDSNSEGDIPKGYRVSRKKREHFSLILDSAKTNQTSVYFCASSSGFNQDTQYFGPGTRLLVL.

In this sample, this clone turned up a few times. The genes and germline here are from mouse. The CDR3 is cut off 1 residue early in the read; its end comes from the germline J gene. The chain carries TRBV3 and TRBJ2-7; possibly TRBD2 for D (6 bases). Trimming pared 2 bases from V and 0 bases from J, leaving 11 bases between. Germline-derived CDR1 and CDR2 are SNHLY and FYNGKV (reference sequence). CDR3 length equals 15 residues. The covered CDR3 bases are TGTGCCAGCAGCTTAAGGCTGGGGAGCTCCTATGAACAGTAC. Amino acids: CASSLRLGSSYEQY. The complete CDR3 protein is CASSLRLGSSYEQYF.

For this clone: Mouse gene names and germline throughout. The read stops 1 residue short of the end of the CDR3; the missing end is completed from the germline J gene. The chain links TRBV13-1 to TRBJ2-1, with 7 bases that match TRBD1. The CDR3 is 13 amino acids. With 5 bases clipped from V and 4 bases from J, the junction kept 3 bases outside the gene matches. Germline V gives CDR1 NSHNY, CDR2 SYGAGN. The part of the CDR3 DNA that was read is TGTGCCAGCAGGCCGGGACAGTATGCTGAGCAGTTC. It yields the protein CASRPGQYAEQF. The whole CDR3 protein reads CASRPGQYAEQFF.

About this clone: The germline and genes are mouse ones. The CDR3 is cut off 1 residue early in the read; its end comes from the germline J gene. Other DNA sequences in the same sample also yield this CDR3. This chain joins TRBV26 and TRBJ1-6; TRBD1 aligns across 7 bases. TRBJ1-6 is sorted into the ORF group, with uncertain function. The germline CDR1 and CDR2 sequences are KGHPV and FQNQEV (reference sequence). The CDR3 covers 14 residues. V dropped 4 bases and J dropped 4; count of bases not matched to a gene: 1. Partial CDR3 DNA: TGTGCCAGCAGTCCGGGACAGTATAATTCGCCCCTCTAC. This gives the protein CASSPGQYNSPLY. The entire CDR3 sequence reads CASSPGQYNSPLYF.

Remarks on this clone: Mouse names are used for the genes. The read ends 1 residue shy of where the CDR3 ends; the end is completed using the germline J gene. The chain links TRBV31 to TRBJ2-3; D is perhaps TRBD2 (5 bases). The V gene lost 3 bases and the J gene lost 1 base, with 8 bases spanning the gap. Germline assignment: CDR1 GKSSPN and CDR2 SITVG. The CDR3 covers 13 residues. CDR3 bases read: TGTGCCTGGAGGACACTGGGTGCAGAAACGCTGTAT. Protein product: CAWRTLGAETLY. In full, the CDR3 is CAWRTLGAETLYF.

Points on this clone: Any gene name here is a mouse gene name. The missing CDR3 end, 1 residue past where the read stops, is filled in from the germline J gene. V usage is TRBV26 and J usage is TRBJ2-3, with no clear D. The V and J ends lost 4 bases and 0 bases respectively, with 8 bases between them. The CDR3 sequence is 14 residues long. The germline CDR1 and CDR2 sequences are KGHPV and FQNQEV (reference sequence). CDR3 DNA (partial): TGTGCCAGCAGTCAGGCAGGTAGTGCAGAAACGCTGTAT. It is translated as CASSQAGSAETLY. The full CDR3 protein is CASSQAGSAETLYF.